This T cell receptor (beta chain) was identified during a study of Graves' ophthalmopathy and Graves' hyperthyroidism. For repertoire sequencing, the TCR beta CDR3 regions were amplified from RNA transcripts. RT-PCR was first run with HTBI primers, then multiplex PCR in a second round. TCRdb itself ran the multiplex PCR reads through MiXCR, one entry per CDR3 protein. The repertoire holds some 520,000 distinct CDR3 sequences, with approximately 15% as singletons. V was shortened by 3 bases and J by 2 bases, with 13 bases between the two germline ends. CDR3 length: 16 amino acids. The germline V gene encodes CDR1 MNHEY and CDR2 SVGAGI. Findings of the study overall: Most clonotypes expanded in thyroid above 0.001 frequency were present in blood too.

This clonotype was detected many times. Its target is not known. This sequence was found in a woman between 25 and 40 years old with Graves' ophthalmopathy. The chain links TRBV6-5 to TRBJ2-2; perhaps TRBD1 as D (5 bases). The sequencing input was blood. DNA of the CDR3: TGTGCCAGCAGTTATCGGCAGGGCTCAAACACCGGGGAGCTGTTTTTT. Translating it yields CASSYRQGSNTGELFF.